This T cell receptor (beta chain) derives from a study of low-dose radiotherapy and immunotherapy resistance in tumors. The time point is: before trial treatment. Primers targeting TRAV and TRBV primed first-strand cDNA, covering alpha and beta chains. Both a constant-region primer and a V-primer adapter served to amplify TCRs across 15 to 25 PCR cycles. TCRdb ran MiXCR on the reads and lists one entry per CDR3 protein. The sample lists 59,000 or so distinct CDR3 sequences; 26% were seen once. The V gene's germline CDR1 is SGHRS and CDR2 YFSETQ. The trim removed 0 bases at V and 3 bases at J, leaving 6 bases unmatched. The CDR3 sequence is 16 residues long.

The sample was PBMCs, taken before treatment. The chain links TRBV5-1 to TRBJ1-5, with 7 bases aligning to TRBD1. This TCR derives from a male donor with rectosigmoid adenocarcinoma. The CDR3 nucleotides are TGCGCCAGCAGCTTGGCCGAACAGGGGTACAATCAGCCCCAGCATTTT. Translated, it gives CASSLAEQGYNQPQHF.